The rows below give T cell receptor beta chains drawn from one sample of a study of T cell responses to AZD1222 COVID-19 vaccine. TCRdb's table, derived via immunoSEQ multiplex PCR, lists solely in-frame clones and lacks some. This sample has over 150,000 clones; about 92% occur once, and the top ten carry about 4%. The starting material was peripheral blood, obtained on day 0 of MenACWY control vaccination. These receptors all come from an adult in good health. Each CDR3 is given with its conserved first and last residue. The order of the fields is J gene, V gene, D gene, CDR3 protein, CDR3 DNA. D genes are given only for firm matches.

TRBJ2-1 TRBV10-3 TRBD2 CAISVSAGEYEQFF TGTGCCATCAGTGTTTCAGCGGGAGAGTATGAGCAGTTCTTC
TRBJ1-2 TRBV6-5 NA CASSYSKNSIYGYTF TGTGCCAGCAGTTACTCAAAGAATAGTATTTATGGCTACACCTTC
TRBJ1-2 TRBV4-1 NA CASSQDSGTGRGYTF TGCGCCAGCAGCCAAGATTCGGGCACGGGACGTGGCTACACCTTC
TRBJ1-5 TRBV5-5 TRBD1 CASSPTTGGLGRGNQPQHF TGTGCCAGCAGCCCGACCACAGGGGGCTTGGGTCGGGGCAATCAGCCCCAGCATTTT
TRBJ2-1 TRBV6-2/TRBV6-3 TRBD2 CASSYSRASGRNEQFF TGTGCCAGCAGTTACTCGAGGGCTAGCGGGAGGAATGAGCAGTTCTTC
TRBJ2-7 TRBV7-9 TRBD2 CASSARLAGVDGHVEQYF TGTGCCAGCAGCGCCCGACTAGCGGGAGTCGACGGGCACGTCGAGCAGTACTTC
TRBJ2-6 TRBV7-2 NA CASSLDAGANVLTF TGTGCCAGCAGCTTAGATGCTGGGGCCAACGTCCTGACTTTC
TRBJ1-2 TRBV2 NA CASRFPGDYGYTF TGTGCCAGCAGATTCCCAGGGGACTATGGCTACACCTTC
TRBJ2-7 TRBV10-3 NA CAISESGAPGYEQYF TGTGCCATCAGTGAGTCCGGAGCCCCCGGCTACGAGCAGTACTTC
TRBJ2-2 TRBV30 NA CAWRTSGELFF TGTGCCTGGAGGACTTCAGGGGAGCTGTTTTTT
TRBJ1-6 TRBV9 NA CASSGTDSYNSPLHF TGTGCCAGCAGCGGGACCGACTCCTATAATTCACCCCTCCACTTT
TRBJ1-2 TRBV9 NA CASRGLYGYTF TGTGCCAGCAGGGGTCTCTATGGCTACACCTTC
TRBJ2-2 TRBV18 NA CASGGLRRDTGELFF TGTGCCAGCGGGGGACTGAGGCGGGACACCGGGGAGCTGTTTTTT